Shown below are 31 T cell receptor beta chains from a single sample sequenced in a study of shared clonotypes between healthy human individuals. TCRdb keeps only in-frame clones here, not all; method: immunoSEQ multiplex PCR. The sample lists approximately 640,000 clones; roughly 87% were seen once. The sample taken for sequencing was memory CD8+ T cells from PBMCs. Described subset: CD45RO+ cells pooled with CCR7-negative TemRA cells. All receptors derive from a man between 18 and 29 years old in good health. Some clones in this sample may be carry-over from other donors' samples.

The CDR3 region is CASSLGPYTEAFF. CDR3 nucleotide sequence: TGTGCCAGCAGTTTAGGACCTTACACTGAAGCTTTCTTT. The rearrangement links TRBV27 to TRBJ1-1; D gene uncertain. The germline gives CDR1 MNHEY, CDR2 SMNVEV (reference sequence). The CDR3 contains 13 residues. V shed 2 bases and J shed 3 bases, with 7 bases lying between them.

The chain has TRBV7-9 and TRBJ2-2; D may be TRBD2 (5 bases). This CDR3 has 15 residues. V gave up 5 bases and J gave up 5 bases, with 15 bases separating them. Germline CDR1 is SEHNR and CDR2 is FQNEAQ (reference sequence). CDR3 protein: CASSVTRSGTGELFF. CDR3 sequence (DNA): TGTGCCAGCAGCGTTACTAGATCGGGGACCGGGGAGCTGTTTTTT.

The rearrangement joins TRBV19 to TRBJ1-2, with a weak D call TRBD1 (5 bases). The V and J ends lost 4 bases and 9 bases respectively, with 27 bases between them. The germline CDR1 and CDR2 sequences are LNHDA and SQIVND (reference sequence). The CDR3 spans 17 residues. The chain's CDR3 is CASSKLVIMGRQSSYTF. The CDR3 DNA sequence: TGTGCCAGTAGTAAGTTGGTGATTATGGGCCGACAGTCGAGCTACACCTTC.

The chain joins TRBV11-3 to TRBJ2-1, with 9 bases aligning to TRBD1. The CDR3 consists of 16 residues. The germline V gene has CDR1 SGHNT and CDR2 YENEEA. With V trimmed by 5 bases and J by 0 bases, 5 bases remained unmatched. CDR3 amino acids: CASSPRTGDSYNEQFF. The CDR3 coding sequence is TGTGCCAGCAGCCCCCGGACAGGGGACTCCTACAATGAGCAGTTCTTC.

This CDR3 reads CASIEPGQGKVYNEQFF. The CDR3 coding sequence is TGCGCCAGCATCGAACCGGGACAGGGTAAAGTATACAATGAGCAGTTCTTC. The V gene is TRBV23-1, the J gene TRBJ2-1, with 9 nucleotides matching TRBD1. TRBV23-1 is sorted into the ORF group, with uncertain function. The CDR3 is 17 amino acids. V shed 7 bases, J shed 4 bases, and the junction held 14 bases outside the gene matches.

This chain joins TRBV27 and TRBJ2-5; D gene ambiguous. Germline V gives CDR1 MNHEY, CDR2 SMNVEV (reference sequence). Trimming removed 4 bases from V and 4 bases from J, with 13 bases in between. The CDR3 loop spans 14 amino acids. The CDR3 DNA reads as TGTGCCAGCAGTTCCGGCTACCGCGTAGAGACCCAGTACTTC. It codes for CASSSGYRVETQYF.

This clone was counted once. The chain combines TRBV4-1 with TRBJ2-7; 8 bases are a match to TRBD2. The junction had 11 bases not matched to a gene; V was cut back by 1 base and J by 6 bases. CDR3 length: 16 amino acids. Germline CDR1 is MGHRA and CDR2 is YSYEKL. CDR3 protein: CASSQVGGGRRSEQYF. The CDR3 DNA follows: TGCGCCAGCAGCCAAGTCGGGGGCGGGAGGCGGAGCGAGCAGTACTTC.

The V and J genes are TRBV7-9 and TRBJ2-5; D call uncertain. With 2 bases removed from V and 6 bases from J, the gap between germline ends came to 10 bases. Per germline, CDR1 SEHNR and CDR2 FQNEAQ (reference sequence). The length of the CDR3 is 13 residues. The CDR3 sequence: CASSLNPFKTQYF. In DNA form, the CDR3 reads TGTGCCAGCAGCTTAAATCCCTTCAAGACCCAGTACTTC.

The V and J genes are TRBV11-2 and TRBJ2-3; TRBD2 is a possible D gene (5 bases). The germline V gene has CDR1 SGHAT and CDR2 FQNNGV. The CDR3 extends over 15 amino acids. The V end was cut by 4 bases, the J end by 0 bases, with 11 bases between. The CDR3 spells CASSSPRESTDTQYF. The CDR3 nucleotides are TGTGCCAGCAGCTCCCCCCGGGAAAGCACAGATACGCAGTATTTT.

The gene calls are TRBV2 and TRBJ2-4; D gene unclear. This CDR3 has 14 amino acids. Germline V gene sequence: CDR1 SNHLY, CDR2 FYNNEI. V was trimmed by 7 bases and J by 1 base, leaving 11 bases between them. The CDR3 DNA sequence: TGTGCCAGCATCTACCCCGGGGCCAAAAACATTCAGTACTTC. Amino acid sequence: CASIYPGAKNIQYF.

The J gene is TRBJ2-5, the V gene TRBV7-9; D might be TRBD1 or TRBD2, each matching 6 bases. Trimming pared 5 bases from V and 0 bases from J, leaving 16 bases between. The CDR3 sequence is 16 residues long. Germline loops: CDR1 SEHNR, CDR2 FQNEAQ (reference sequence). CDR3 sequence (DNA): TGTGCCAGCAGCGCGAGAACAGGGACTTACCAAGAGACCCAGTACTTC. It yields the protein CASSARTGTYQETQYF.

The CDR3 loop is CASSDSTGGGGTQYF. For the CDR3, the DNA is TGTGCCAGCAGTGACTCGACAGGGGGCGGGGGTACGCAGTATTTT. The chain combines TRBV6-4 with TRBJ2-3; 10 nucleotides match TRBD1. V shed 0 bases and J 8 bases; nucleotides not matched to a gene: 5. Germline V CDR1 and CDR2: MRHNA, SNTAGT. The CDR3 is 15 amino acids.

The gene calls are TRBV5-4 and TRBJ1-1; 7 nucleotides line up with TRBD1. CDR1 and CDR2 (germline): SGHNT, YYREEE (reference sequence). Trimming at V came to 0 bases and at J to 6 bases, leaving 5 bases not matched to a gene. This CDR3 is built from 14 residues. The CDR3 region has the DNA TGTGCCAGCAGCTTGGGACAGGGTTTGGCTGAAGCTTTCTTT. Its protein product is CASSLGQGLAEAFF.

This chain links TRBV5-4 with TRBJ2-1, with D unresolved. V was cut by 4 bases and J by 5 bases, with 13 bases left in between. The CDR3 runs to 14 residues. Germline V gene lookup returns CDR1 SGHNT and CDR2 YYREEE (reference sequence). The CDR3 DNA is TGTGCCAGCAGCCTGCTTGGGATGAACAATGAGCAGTTCTTC. Translation gives CASSLLGMNNEQFF.

The chain combines TRBV11-2 with TRBJ1-2, with D unclear. Germline-derived CDR1 and CDR2 are SGHAT and FQNNGV. Deletions cut 5 bases from V and 4 bases from J, with 14 bases between. The CDR3 loop spans 14 amino acids. CDR3 in amino acids: CASSVGARTYGYTF. Written as DNA, the CDR3 is TGTGCCAGCAGCGTAGGAGCCCGGACCTATGGCTACACCTTC.

This clone was detected a few times. The chain has TRBV27 and TRBJ2-1; TRBD2 agrees at 15 bases. The trim removed 4 bases at V and 7 bases at J, leaving 20 bases unmatched. The CDR3 contains 21 residues. Germline CDR1 MNHEY, CDR2 SMNVEV (reference sequence). The CDR3 DNA reads TGTGCCAGCAGTTCCCATACGCCAAGGGGAGGACTAGCGGGAGGGCCGAATGAGCAGTTCTTC. Protein product: CASSSHTPRGGLAGGPNEQFF.

V and J are TRBV4-2 and TRBJ2-7; TRBD2 matches at 9 bases. The germline gives CDR1 LGHNA, CDR2 YNFKEQ. The trim removed 0 bases at V and 0 bases at J, leaving 9 bases unmatched. The CDR3 extends over 18 amino acids. The CDR3 here is CASSQEFPTGLASYEQYF. CDR3 in DNA: TGTGCCAGCAGCCAAGAATTCCCCACGGGACTAGCCTCCTACGAGCAGTACTTC.

The rearrangement links TRBV5-1 to TRBJ2-1, with TRBD1 as a possible D gene (6 bases). Looked up from germline, CDR1 is SGHRS and CDR2 is YFSETQ. V was cut by 4 bases and J by 0 bases, with 11 bases left in between. The CDR3 totals 15 residues. The CDR3 loop is CASSAGQSSYNEQFF. The CDR3 coding sequence is TGCGCCAGCAGCGCCGGACAGAGCTCCTACAATGAGCAGTTCTTC. Supplemented by reference TRBV5-1 and TRBJ2-1, the full variable domain reads KAGVTQTPRYLIKTRGQQVTLSCSPISGHRSVSWYQQTPGQGLQFLFEYFSETQRNKGNFPGRFSGRQFSNSRSEMNVSTLELGDSALYLCASSAGQSSYNEQFFGPGTRLTVL.

This clone has only one observation. The rearrangement joins TRBV18 to TRBJ2-6; D is possibly TRBD2 (6 bases). V dropped 2 bases and J dropped 1 base, with 21 bases sitting between them. The CDR3 runs to 20 residues. Germline V gives CDR1 KGHSH, CDR2 LQKENI. The CDR3: CASSPFRGTAIGSGANVLTF. As DNA, the CDR3 is TGTGCCAGCTCACCATTCCGCGGGACGGCGATTGGATCTGGGGCCAACGTCCTGACTTTC.

V usage is TRBV28 and J usage is TRBJ2-7; D is unresolved. The CDR3 is made up of 13 amino acids. Germline CDR1 reads MDHEN; CDR2 reads SYDVKM. Trimming took 7 bases from V and 0 from J, leaving 10 bases between them. The CDR3 loop is CASNPSGSYEQYF. DNA of the CDR3: TGTGCCAGCAACCCCTCCGGCTCCTACGAGCAGTACTTC.

The V gene is TRBV18, the J gene TRBJ1-5; D perhaps matches TRBD1 (5 bases). With 2 bases removed from V and 3 bases from J, the gap between germline ends came to 11 bases. CDR1 KGHSH and CDR2 LQKENI come from the germline V gene. This CDR3 is built from 15 residues. The CDR3 here is CASSPERGDNQPQHF. CDR3 nucleotides: TGTGCCAGCTCACCAGAGAGGGGAGACAATCAGCCCCAGCATTTT.

V gene TRBV7-9 combines with J gene TRBJ1-1, with 9 positions matching TRBD1. Trimming removed 1 base from V and 1 base from J; junction bases left unmatched: 10. Germline-derived CDR1 and CDR2 are SEHNR and FQNEAQ (reference sequence). CDR3 length: 18 amino acids. CDR3 in DNA: TGTGCCAGCAGCTTAGGAACGGGTTGGGGACAGGGGAACACTGAAGCTTTCTTT. Translated, it gives CASSLGTGWGQGNTEAFF.

The chain is built from TRBV9 and TRBJ2-7, with a tentative D call TRBD2 (6 bases). V was cut by 2 bases and J by 2 bases, with 14 bases left in between. The germline V gene has CDR1 SGDLS and CDR2 YYNGEE. There are 15 residues in the CDR3. The CDR3 coding sequence is TGTGCCAGCAGCGTTGACCCTTCGGGGGCCTACGAGCAGTACTTC. Protein: CASSVDPSGAYEQYF.

The V and J genes are TRBV18 and TRBJ2-1; TRBD2 aligns across 12 bases. Losses at the gene ends were 2 bases for V and 7 bases for J; bases not matched to a gene: 12. This CDR3 region has 18 residues. The germline V gene encodes CDR1 KGHSH and CDR2 LQKENI. The CDR3 DNA follows: TGTGCCAGCTCACCAGTGGGGACTAGCGGGCCTTCATGGAATGAGCAGTTCTTC. Its translation: CASSPVGTSGPSWNEQFF.

The chain carries TRBV6-5 and TRBJ2-5, with D unresolved. This CDR3 has 13 amino acids. CDR1 is MNHEY and CDR2 is SVGAGI in the germline V gene. Between the trimmed V and J ends, which lost 0 bases and 5 bases, there was a span of 7 bases. The CDR3 nucleotides are TGTGCCAGCAGTTACTCGTCCGTGGAGACCCAGTACTTC. Amino acids: CASSYSSVETQYF.

The count of this clone is one. Other DNA sequences in this specimen translate into the identical CDR3. The chain is built from TRBV9 and TRBJ2-1; D possibly corresponds to TRBD2 (6 bases). The CDR3 sequence is 16 residues long. Trimming took 0 bases from V and 0 from J, leaving 10 bases between them. Per germline, CDR1 SGDLS and CDR2 YYNGEE. CDR3 sequence reads: CASSVGRGSSYNEQFF. The CDR3 nucleotides read TGTGCCAGCAGCGTAGGACGGGGGAGCTCCTACAATGAGCAGTTCTTC.

The chain employs TRBV6-6 and TRBJ1-1; D is unclear. Germline V lookup: CDR1 MNHNY, CDR2 SVGAGI (reference sequence). Trimming took off 0 bases at V and 8 bases at J, with 16 bases between the two ends. CDR3 length: 15 amino acids. The CDR3 bases are TGTGCCAGCAGTTACTCGACCAAGGTTGGCCAGGAAGCTTTCTTT. Its translation: CASSYSTKVGQEAFF.

J is TRBJ2-7 and V is TRBV28; D is unresolved. Germline V gene data show CDR1 as MDHEN and CDR2 as SYDVKM. V was trimmed by 5 bases and J by 5 bases, leaving 19 bases between them. The CDR3 is 15 residues long. The CDR3 region is CASSNYPGPVHEQYF. The CDR3 bases are TGTGCCAGCAGTAACTACCCGGGCCCCGTCCACGAGCAGTACTTC.

A single count supports this clone. The sample has other DNA sequences that encode this CDR3 too. V gene TRBV13 combines with J gene TRBJ2-3, with TRBD2 identical over 15 bases. In germline, CDR1 is PRHDT, CDR2 FYEKMQ (reference sequence). The V segment lost 5 bases and the J segment 6 bases; nucleotides outside the gene matches: 6. The CDR3 consists of 16 residues. The CDR3 reads CASSLGLAGGTDTQYF. In nucleotides, the CDR3 is TGTGCCAGCAGCCTCGGACTAGCGGGAGGGACCGATACGCAGTATTTT.

The genes are TRBV29-1 and TRBJ2-7; possibly TRBD1 for D (6 bases). Deletions cut 7 bases from V and 2 bases from J, with 12 bases between. Germline assignment: CDR1 SQVTM and CDR2 ANQGSEA. CDR3 length: 12 residues. This CDR3 reads CSALGGAYEQYF. CDR3 sequence (DNA): TGCAGCGCCCTAGGGGGAGCCTACGAGCAGTACTTC.

The gene calls are TRBV7-2 and TRBJ2-7; 16 positions agree with TRBD2. Germline CDR1 SGHTA, CDR2 FQGNSA. The CDR3 consists of 18 residues. Losses at the gene ends were 1 base for V and 5 bases for J; bases not matched to a gene: 8. DNA for the CDR3: TGTGCCAGCAGCTTAGAGGGGACTAGCGGGAGGGCTAGGCACGAGCAGTACTTC. Its translation is CASSLEGTSGRARHEQYF.